The clone carrying this T cell receptor (beta chain) was observed a single time. Its specificity is unknown. Time point here: cycle 4 day 1 (C4D1), after less than seven weeks of nivolumab. Relapse after autologous stem cell transplantation occurred in every patient, and brentuximab vedotin exposure varied. This entry comes from a study of PD-1 blockade in classical Hodgkin lymphoma. Notes on the study in general: Baseline TCR diversity was reportedly lower in newly diagnosed patients than in healthy donors. It was reported as lower still in relapsed/refractory patients. Some patients started nivolumab under 1 year after ASCT, and they were excluded. Newly diagnosed and completely responding patients shared comparable baseline diversity.

Looked up from germline, CDR1 is SNHLY and CDR2 is FYNNEI. The CDR3 has 15 amino acids. V lost 2 bases and J lost 5, with 15 bases in between. TCRdb's table, derived via immunoSEQ multiplex PCR, lists solely in-frame clones and lacks some. Among about 47,000 clones, nearly 80% were seen once, and the ten largest hold around 20%. The rearrangement joins TRBV2 to TRBJ2-5; TRBD2 might be the D (7 bases). Sequencing was performed on peripheral blood mononuclear cells (PBMCs), taken before the fourth cycle of nivolumab. The receptor's source is a human donor with classical Hodgkin lymphoma. CDR3 loop: CASSERSGGAETQYF. For the CDR3, the DNA is TGTGCCAGCAGTGAACGATCTGGGGGGGCGGAGACCCAGTACTTC.